This record covers a single TCR beta chain. Antigen: not known. Libraries were prepared by immunoSEQ multiplex PCR; TCRdb keeps only in-frame clonotypes and omits some of them. The sample yields about 91,000 clones, roughly 89% seen once. This CDR3 comprises 17 residues. In germline, CDR1 is LGHNA, CDR2 YNFKEQ. V was trimmed by 1 base and J by 0 bases, leaving 13 bases between them. This specimen belongs to a study of T cells in localized non-small cell lung cancer. Overall study results and limits: Sequencing covered just one tumor region, so heterogeneity cannot be ruled out. Blood T cell density predicted longer survival; adjacent-lung clonality, shorter. Detection in adjacent lung was observed for a median approximately 53 of the top 100 tumor clones.

V and J are TRBV4-2 and TRBJ1-3; tentatively, D is TRBD1 (5 bases). Material: peripheral blood, obtained before any cancer treatment. This clonotype originated in a man aged 35-75 years with stage I squamous cell lung carcinoma. CDR3 loop: CASSQVGGRSSGNTIYF. CDR3 DNA: TGTGCCAGCAGCCAAGTGGGGGGGAGAAGCTCTGGAAACACCATATATTTT.